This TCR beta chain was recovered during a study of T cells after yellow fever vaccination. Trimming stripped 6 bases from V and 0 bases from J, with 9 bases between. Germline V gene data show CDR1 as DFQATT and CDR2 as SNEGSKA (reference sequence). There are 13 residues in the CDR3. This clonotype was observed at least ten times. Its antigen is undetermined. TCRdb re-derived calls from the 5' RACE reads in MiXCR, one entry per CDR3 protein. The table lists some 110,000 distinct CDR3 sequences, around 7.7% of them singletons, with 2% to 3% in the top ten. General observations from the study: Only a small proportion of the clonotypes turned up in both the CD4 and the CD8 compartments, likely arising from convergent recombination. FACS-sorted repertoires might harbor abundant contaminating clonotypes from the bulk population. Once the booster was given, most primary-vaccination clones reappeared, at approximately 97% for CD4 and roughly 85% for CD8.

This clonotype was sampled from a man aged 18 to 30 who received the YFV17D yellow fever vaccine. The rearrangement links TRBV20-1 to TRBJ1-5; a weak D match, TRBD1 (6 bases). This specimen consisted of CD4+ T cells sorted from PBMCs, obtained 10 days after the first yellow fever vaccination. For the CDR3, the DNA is TGCAGTGCGCGGGACAATAGCAATCAGCCCCAGCATTTT. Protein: CSARDNSNQPQHF.